Following are 21 T cell receptor beta chains from one sample sequenced in a study of T cells in Graves' hyperthyroidism and ophthalmopathy (dated by TCRdb to about 2019). Libraries were made using multiplex PCR. Sequencing used an Illumina HiSeq 2000. The TCR beta CDR3 regions were amplified from RNA transcripts. The TCR CDR3 was subjected to a first round of RT-PCR using the HTBI primer set and the Qiagen OneStep RT-PCR kit. In TCRdb, the public reads were trimmed at Q25 with fastp and aligned with MiXCR, with productive beta chains retained. When rows share a CDR3 protein, they turn into one entry using the most common DNA and genes. A total of around 700,000 distinct CDR3 sequences appear in this sample, around a sixth of them only once. In total, the top ten clones hold around 17% of the sample. Source material: blood. All receptors derive from a woman aged 45 to 65 with Graves' hyperthyroidism that later progressed to Graves' ophthalmopathy.

This clonotype was seen repeatedly, ten times or more. The V gene is TRBV12-3 or TRBV12-4, the J gene TRBJ2-5; TRBD1 matches 8 bases. J was trimmed by 2 bases and V by 4 bases; bases with no gene match: 9. The CDR3 is 16 residues long. The CDR3 reads CASSSGPRGRQETQYF. CDR3 in DNA: TGTGCCAGCAGTTCCGGCCCCAGGGGGCGGCAAGAGACCCAGTACTTC.

In this sample, this clonotype turned up a few times. The genes are TRBV27 and TRBJ1-6; the D is unclear. The germline gives CDR1 MNHEY, CDR2 SMNVEV (reference sequence). This CDR3 region has 16 residues. The V end lost 2 bases, the J end lost 0 bases, and 8 bases lay between the germline ends. CDR3 amino acids: CASSLAVSSYNSPLHF. In DNA, the CDR3 is TGTGCCAGCAGTTTAGCGGTTAGCTCCTATAATTCACCCCTCCACTTT.

This clonotype has only a few counts. The chain is built from TRBV7-2 and TRBJ2-1, with a possible D match to TRBD2 (5 bases). The V and J ends lost 5 bases and 7 bases respectively, with 18 bases between them. The CDR3 contains 15 residues. Germline V gene lookup returns CDR1 SGHTA and CDR2 FQGNSA. CDR3 loop: CASSQVFSTGNEQFF. CDR3 sequence (DNA): TGTGCCAGCAGCCAAGTCTTTTCGACGGGGAATGAGCAGTTCTTC.

This clonotype was detected ten times or more. V is TRBV10-1 and J is TRBJ2-4; 7 nucleotides match TRBD2. This CDR3 is built from 14 residues. J was trimmed by 1 base and V by 6 bases; bases with no gene match: 3. The V gene's germline CDR1 is WNHNN and CDR2 SYGVQD (reference sequence). CDR3 DNA: TGCGCCAGCAGCGAGACTAGCGCCAAAAACATTCAGTACTTC. Its protein is CASSETSAKNIQYF.

The chain links TRBV7-9 to TRBJ1-2; D is uncertain. The germline V gene has CDR1 SEHNR and CDR2 FQNEAQ (reference sequence). Trimming took 1 base from V and 4 from J, leaving 13 bases between them. CDR3 length equals 15 residues. Here the CDR3 reads CASSLDPVFGYGYTF. The CDR3 nucleotides read TGTGCCAGCAGCTTAGACCCGGTCTTCGGCTATGGCTACACCTTC.

V is TRBV12-3 or TRBV12-4 and J is TRBJ2-1; no firm D call. Trimming cost V 11 bases and J 5 bases, with 10 bases left between them. The CDR3 extends over 11 amino acids. CDR3 sequence: CAALLNNEQFF. In DNA, the CDR3 is TGTGCCGCCCTTCTGAACAATGAGCAGTTCTTC.

This clonotype was detected many times. The chain joins TRBV12-3 or TRBV12-4 to TRBJ1-1; D may be TRBD1 (5 bases). The CDR3 contains 15 residues. V was pared by 2 bases and J by 4 bases, with 14 bases between. The CDR3 reads CASSLSGRGGTEAFF. CDR3 coding DNA: TGTGCCAGCAGTTTATCGGGGCGAGGTGGCACTGAAGCTTTCTTT.

The rearrangement joins TRBV6-5 to TRBJ1-3, with D possibly TRBD1 on 5 matching bases. Germline-derived CDR1 and CDR2 are MNHEY and SVGAGI. The CDR3 is 16 residues long. The germline V and J ends were trimmed by 2 bases and 0 bases, with 11 bases remaining between them. The CDR3 sequence is CASSYATANSGNTIYF. CDR3 coding DNA: TGTGCCAGCAGTTACGCGACAGCCAACTCTGGAAACACCATATATTTT.

CDR3 in amino acids: CATSSRGRGLTGELFF. The CDR3 DNA sequence: TGTGCCACCAGCTCGCGGGGGAGGGGGCTAACCGGGGAGCTGTTTTTT. V and J are TRBV15 and TRBJ2-2; D is perhaps TRBD1 or TRBD2 (7 bases each). V dropped 5 bases and J dropped 5 bases, with 18 bases sitting between them. The CDR3 length is 16 residues. CDR1 and CDR2 (germline): LNHNV, YYDKDF (reference sequence).

Of note for this clonotype: Relative to the germline gene, one junction end is altered; a read error may explain this. The chain uses TRBV12-5 and TRBJ2-1, with D possibly being TRBD1 (5 bases). Germline V gene data show CDR1 as LGHNT and CDR2 as FRNRAP. This CDR3 contains 16 residues. This CDR3 reads CASGPVLGQGYNGQFF. CDR3 sequence (DNA): TGTGCTAGTGGTCCGGTACTCGGGCAGGGCTACAATGGGCAGTTCTTC.

The gene calls are TRBV10-3 and TRBJ2-1, with 9 bases aligning to TRBD1. The germline V gene has CDR1 ENHRY and CDR2 SYGVKD. CDR3 length equals 16 residues. The V gene end was trimmed by 4 bases and the J gene end by 7 bases; junction bases not matched to a gene: 11. DNA of the CDR3: TGTGCCATCAGTGCAGCGAGGGACAGGGCCGGGAATGAGCAGTTCTTC. The encoded protein is CAISAARDRAGNEQFF.

This clonotype has only a few counts. The V gene is TRBV7-3, the J gene TRBJ2-1, with D possibly being TRBD1 or TRBD2 (5 bases each). V dropped 2 bases and J dropped 7 bases, with 15 bases sitting between them. The germline gives CDR1 SGHTA, CDR2 FQGTGA. CDR3 length: 15 amino acids. The CDR3 reads CASSLDGLRVNEQFF. CDR3 DNA sequence: TGTGCCAGCAGCTTAGACGGACTCAGGGTGAATGAGCAGTTCTTC.

This clonotype was detected only a few times. This sequence joins TRBV12-3 or TRBV12-4 and TRBJ1-6; D is unresolved. The CDR3 length is 14 residues. The V end was cut by 3 bases, the J end by 8 bases, with 11 bases between. CDR3 coding DNA: TGTGCCAGCAGTTTTTTTATCATAGATTCACCCCTCCACTTT. Its translation is CASSFFIIDSPLHF.

This clonotype was detected many times. Written as DNA, the CDR3 is TGCAGTGCCAGACCATTGGTCAGTGAGCAGTTCTTC. Its protein product is CSARPLVSEQFF. The chain employs TRBV20-1 and TRBJ2-1; D gene ambiguous. Trimming pared 6 bases from V and 9 bases from J, leaving 15 bases between. Germline V CDR1 and CDR2: DFQATT, SNEGSKA (reference sequence). The CDR3 covers 12 residues.

This chain joins TRBV19 and TRBJ1-5; D is uncertain. V lost 3 bases, J lost 5 bases, and 8 bases lay in between. The CDR3 runs 13 residues. Germline CDR1 is LNHDA and CDR2 is SQIVND (reference sequence). CDR3 DNA sequence: TGTGCCAGTAGTATCTACCTAGATCAGCCCCAGCATTTT. It encodes CASSIYLDQPQHF.

The chain is built from TRBV20-1 and TRBJ1-2; D is undetermined. The CDR3 is 10 amino acids. Trimming took off 6 bases at V and 13 bases at J, with 15 bases between the two ends. The germline V gene has CDR1 DFQATT and CDR2 SNEGSKA (reference sequence). CDR3 region: CSADESTPTF. The DNA for the CDR3 is TGCAGTGCCGACGAATCGACCCCCACCTTC.

In its sample, this clonotype was seen many times. The J gene is TRBJ2-7, the V gene TRBV13; D possibly uses TRBD1 or TRBD2 (5 bases each). Looked up from germline, CDR1 is PRHDT and CDR2 is FYEKMQ (reference sequence). V lost 5 bases and J 1 base, leaving 21 bases between the germline ends. This CDR3 spans 17 amino acids. The CDR3 region has the DNA TGTGCCAGCAGCGCGGCCTTTACCGGGACCGCATCCTACGAGCAGTACTTC. It is translated as CASSAAFTGTASYEQYF.

This clonotype was observed a few times. The V call is TRBV6-1, the J call TRBJ1-4; D remains ambiguous. Germline V CDR1 and CDR2: MNHNS, SASEGT. V lost 4 bases and J lost 3, with 9 bases in between. CDR3 length: 14 amino acids. This chain's CDR3 is CASSGWDPNEKLFF. CDR3 sequence (DNA): TGTGCCAGCAGTGGGTGGGATCCTAATGAAAAACTGTTTTTT.

There are many counts of this clonotype. The chain couples TRBV5-1 to TRBJ2-7; D might be TRBD1 (6 bases). The V end lost 4 bases, the J end lost 6 bases, and 17 bases lay between the germline ends. The CDR3 runs 14 residues. Germline CDR1 SGHRS, CDR2 YFSETQ. CDR3 loop: CASSALGAPGEQYF. The CDR3 nucleotides read TGCGCCAGCAGCGCTTTGGGGGCCCCGGGCGAGCAGTACTTC.

The rearrangement uses TRBV27 and TRBJ2-5; a possible D gene is TRBD1 (6 bases). V was pared by 3 bases and J by 4 bases, with 15 bases between. This CDR3 is 15 amino acids long. Germline loops: CDR1 MNHEY, CDR2 SMNVEV (reference sequence). CDR3 DNA sequence: TGTGCCAGCAGTTTTGGTACAGGGCGTCGAGAGACCCAGTACTTC. It yields the protein CASSFGTGRRETQYF.

At least ten counts were recorded for this clonotype. V usage is TRBV20-1 and J usage is TRBJ2-7; tentative D call: TRBD2 (5 bases). The CDR3 sequence is 15 residues long. The V end was cut by 1 base, the J end by 0 bases, with 13 bases between. Germline V gives CDR1 DFQATT, CDR2 SNEGSKA (reference sequence). CDR3 nucleotide sequence: TGCAGTGCTAGAGTAGGACGGGAACTCTCCTACGAGCAGTACTTC. It translates to CSARVGRELSYEQYF.